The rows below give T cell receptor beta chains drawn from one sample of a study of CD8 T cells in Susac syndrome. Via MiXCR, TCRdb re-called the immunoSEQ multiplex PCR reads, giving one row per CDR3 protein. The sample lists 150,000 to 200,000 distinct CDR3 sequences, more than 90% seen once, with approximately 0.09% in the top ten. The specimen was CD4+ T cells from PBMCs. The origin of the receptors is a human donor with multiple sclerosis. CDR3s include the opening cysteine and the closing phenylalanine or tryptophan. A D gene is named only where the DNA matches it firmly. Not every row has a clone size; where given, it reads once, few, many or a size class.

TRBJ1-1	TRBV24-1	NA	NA	TGTGCCACCAGTGATTCCGTGGGGACTGAAGCTTTCTTT	CATSDSVGTEAFF
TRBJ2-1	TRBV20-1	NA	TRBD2	TGCAGTGCTAGAGAGATAGCGGGGGGCTACAATGAGCAGTTCTTC	CSAREIAGGYNEQFF
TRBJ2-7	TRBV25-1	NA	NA	TGTGCCAGCAGTGCTTCCTACGAGCAGTACTTC	CASSASYEQYF
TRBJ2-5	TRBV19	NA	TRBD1	TGTGCCAGCGGGACAGGGGAGACCCAGTACTTC	CASGTGETQYF
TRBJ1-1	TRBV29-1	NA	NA	TGCAGCGTTACACCCGGGACCTCCAAAGTGCGTTTGAGCACTGAAGCTTTCTTT	CSVTPGTSKVRLSTEAFF
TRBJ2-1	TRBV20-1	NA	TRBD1	TGCAGTGCTAGTCCAGGGGGCGGTGAGCAGTTCTTC	CSASPGGGEQFF
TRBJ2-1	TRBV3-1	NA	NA	TGTGCCAGCAGCCAAATCGACCAATACTACAATGAGCAGTTCTTC	CASSQIDQYYNEQFF
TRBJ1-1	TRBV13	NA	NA	TGTGCCAGCAACAAAGCTGACACTGAAGCTTTCTTT	CASNKADTEAFF
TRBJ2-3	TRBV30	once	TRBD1	TGTGCCTGGAGCTCGGGACAGAGATTCACAGATACGCAGTATTTT	CAWSSGQRFTDTQYF
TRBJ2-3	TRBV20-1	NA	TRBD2	TGCAGTCCCAGAGGGAGGGCTAGCGGCTTCACAGATACGCAGTATTTT	CSPRGRASGFTDTQYF
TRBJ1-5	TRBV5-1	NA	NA	TGCGCCAGCAGTCTTGGGGATTACAATCAGCCCCAGCATTTT	CASSLGDYNQPQHF
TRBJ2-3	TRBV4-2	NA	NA	TGTGCCAGCAGCCAAACCCGGGGGGCTGGAGATACGCAGTATTTT	CASSQTRGAGDTQYF
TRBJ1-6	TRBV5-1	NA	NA	TGCGCCAGCAGCTTACAGGTCTCTACTAATTCACCCCTCCACTTT	CASSLQVSTNSPLHF
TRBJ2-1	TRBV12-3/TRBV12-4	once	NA	TGTGCCAGCAGTTTCTCAACAGGGTGGTACAATGAGCAGTTCTTC	CASSFSTGWYNEQFF
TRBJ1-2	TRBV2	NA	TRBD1	TGTGCCAGCCTTCGACAGGGGGCAAACTATGGCTACACCTTC	CASLRQGANYGYTF
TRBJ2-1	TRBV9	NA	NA	TGTGCCAGCAGCGTAGTCAGCGGGAATGAGCAGTTCTTC	CASSVVSGNEQFF
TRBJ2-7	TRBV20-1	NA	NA	TGCAGTGCTCCAAAAATGCAGCCCCACTACGAGCAGTACTTC	CSAPKMQPHYEQYF
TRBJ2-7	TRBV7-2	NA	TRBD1	TGTGCCAGCAGCCCGGGACAGGCGAGGGAGCAGTACTTC	CASSPGQAREQYF
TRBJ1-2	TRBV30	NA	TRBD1	TGTGCCTGGAGCCGGGACAGGGGATATGGCTACACCTTC	CAWSRDRGYGYTF
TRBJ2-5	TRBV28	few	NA	TGTGCCAGCAGTTCCTCCGGGGTAGGAGAGACCCAGTACTTC	CASSSSGVGETQYF
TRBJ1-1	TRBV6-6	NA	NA	TGTGCCAGCAGAATACAGACTACGAACACTGAAGCTTTCTTT	CASRIQTTNTEAFF
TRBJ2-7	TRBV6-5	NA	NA	TGTGCCAGCAGTTACCGGGGACAAAATCGCGAGCAGTACTTC	CASSYRGQNREQYF
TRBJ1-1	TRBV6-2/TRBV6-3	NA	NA	TGTGCCAGCAGCGAGCTTCGGTCTGAAGCTTTCTTT	CASSELRSEAFF
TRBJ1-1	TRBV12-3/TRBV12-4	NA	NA	TGTGCCAGCAGTTTACTGCAGGGTCTCATGAACACTGAAGCTTTCTTT	CASSLLQGLMNTEAFF
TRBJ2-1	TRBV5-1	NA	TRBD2	TGCGCCAGCAGCGGGCTAGCGGGGGGACTCAATGAGCAGTTCTTC	CASSGLAGGLNEQFF
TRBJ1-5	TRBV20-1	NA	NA	TGCAGTGCTAGACAGGGGAATAGCAATCAGCCCCAGCATTTT	CSARQGNSNQPQHF
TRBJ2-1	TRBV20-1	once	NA	TGCAGTGCTACCCCGAGAGGTCGGAATGAGCAGTTCTTC	CSATPRGRNEQFF
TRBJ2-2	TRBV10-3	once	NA	TGTGCCATCAGGCCTACAGGTGTAGACACCGGGGAGCTGTTTTTT	CAIRPTGVDTGELFF
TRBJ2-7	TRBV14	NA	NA	TGTGCCAGCAGCTCAAAATCCTACGAGCAGTACTTC	CASSSKSYEQYF
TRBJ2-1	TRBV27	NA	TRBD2	TGTGCCAGCAGCGGACTAGGGGCTTCAAATGAGCAGTTCTTC	CASSGLGASNEQFF
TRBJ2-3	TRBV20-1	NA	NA	TGCAGTGCTAGGAACAGGGTTAACACAGATACGCAGTATTTT	CSARNRVNTDTQYF
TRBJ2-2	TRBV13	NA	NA	TGTGCCAGCAGCGACGGGTTCACCGGGGAGCTGTTTTTT	CASSDGFTGELFF
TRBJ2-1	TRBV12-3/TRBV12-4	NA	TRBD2	TGTGCCAGCAGTTTAGGCGGGGGGCATGAGCAGTTCTTC	CASSLGGGHEQFF
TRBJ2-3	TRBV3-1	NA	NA	TGTGCCAGCAGCCAAAGTAACGAGGCGCAGTATTTT	CASSQSNEAQYF
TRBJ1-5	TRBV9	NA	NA	TGTGCCAGCAGCGGACAAGGACTCCCGAATCAGCCCCAGCATTTT	CASSGQGLPNQPQHF
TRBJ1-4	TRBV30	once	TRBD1	TGTGCCTGGAGTGAGACCGGGACAGCTCCTGAAAAACTGTTTTTT	CAWSETGTAPEKLFF
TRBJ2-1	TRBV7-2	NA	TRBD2	TGTGCCAGCAGCACTAGCGGGGGGGCCTACAATGAGCAGTTCTTC	CASSTSGGAYNEQFF
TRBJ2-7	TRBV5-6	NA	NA	TGTGCCAGCAGCCGTCGGGGGATTGTCTACGAGCAGTACTTC	CASSRRGIVYEQYF
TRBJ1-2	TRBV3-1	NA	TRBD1	TGTGCCAGCAGCCAAGGAGGACAGGGGGCTAAGTATGGCTACACCTTC	CASSQGGQGAKYGYTF
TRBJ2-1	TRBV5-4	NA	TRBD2	TGTGCCACTACGGGGGGGTATGAGCAGTTCTTC	CATTGGYEQFF